This T cell receptor beta chain was recovered during a study of blood T cells in healthy people across ages. This clonotype appeared a few times. CDR3 length: 14 residues. Germline V gene data show CDR1 as SQVTM and CDR2 as ANQGSEA. Trimming at V came to 3 bases and at J to 8 bases, leaving 8 bases not matched to a gene. Then a second PCR, running about 7 to 11 cycles, was carried out with a sample-barcoded 5' primer and a J-beta primer mix. TCRdb re-called the 5' RACE reads with MiXCR, one entry per CDR3 protein. The data contain about 800,000 distinct CDR3 sequences, just under 25% of them singletons. The sample was also reused in another study, on T cells of mothers and their children.

The TCR was taken from a boy between 10 and 17 years old in good health. Sequencing was carried out using blood. V usage is TRBV29-1 and J usage is TRBJ2-1, with 9 bases fitting TRBD1. CDR3 sequence reads: CSVEGQGRGYEQFF. The CDR3 DNA reads as TGCAGCGTTGAGGGACAGGGCCGTGGGTATGAGCAGTTCTTC.